This TCR beta chain was profiled in a study of blood T cells in healthy people across ages. A second PCR, run for about 7 to 12 cycles, used a sample-barcoded 5' primer plus a J-beta primer mix. Each cDNA molecule carried a tag from a template-switch adaptor that contained 12 random nucleotides. One entry per CDR3 protein results from TCRdb running MiXCR on the 5' RACE reads. Among some 1.6 million distinct CDR3 sequences listed, about 31% were seen once. V was cut by 2 bases and J by 5 bases, with 9 bases left in between. The CDR3 extends over 12 amino acids. Germline V gives CDR1 SQVTM, CDR2 ANQGSEA.

Sequencing was done on a sample of blood. This clonotype was sampled from a woman aged 25 to 39 in good health. The J gene is TRBJ1-2, the V gene TRBV29-1; the D is unclear. This CDR3 reads CSVERVAYGYTF. CDR3 nucleotide sequence: TGCAGCGTTGAACGGGTGGCGTATGGCTACACCTTC.